This entry lists 19 T cell receptor beta chains sequenced from one sample in a study of Graves' ophthalmopathy and Graves' hyperthyroidism. Amplification of the TCR beta CDR3 regions used RNA transcripts (as template). HTBI primers were used in a first-round RT-PCR, which preceded a second-round multiplex PCR. From the multiplex PCR reads, TCRdb called clonotypes with MiXCR, one entry per CDR3 protein. The data contain 300,000 to 400,000 distinct CDR3 sequences, 17% of them singletons. Material: peripheral blood. These receptors were taken from an adult man with Graves' ophthalmopathy.

This clonotype was counted many times. This chain links TRBV6-2 or TRBV6-3 with TRBJ2-2; 9 bases map to TRBD2. Trimming at V came to 6 bases and at J to 7 bases, leaving 6 bases not matched to a gene. Germline V gives CDR1 MNHEY, CDR2 SVGEGT. The CDR3 length is 14 residues. The CDR3 region is CASSQGLASGELFF. The CDR3 nucleotides read TGTGCCAGCAGCCAGGGACTAGCAAGCGGGGAGCTGTTTTTT.

Note on this clonotype: A much larger clone sits a single nucleotide away, making a read error possible. The chain recombines TRBV4-2 with TRBJ2-5, with TRBD1 matching over 7 bases. Per germline, CDR1 LGHNA and CDR2 YNFKEQ. This CDR3 is built from 15 residues. The CDR3 region is CVSSQVDRAGETQYF. Written as DNA, the CDR3 is TGTGTCAGCAGCCAAGTAGACAGGGCTGGGGAGACCCAGTACTTC.

This clonotype was detected ten times or more. The rearrangement joins TRBV24-1 to TRBJ1-1; no clear D. This CDR3 spans 12 amino acids. Trimming left V 6 bases short and J 3 bases short, with 7 bases between. Germline loops: CDR1 KGHDR, CDR2 SFDVKD. The CDR3 spells CATSMTDTEAFF. The CDR3 DNA sequence: TGTGCCACCAGTATGACGGACACTGAAGCTTTCTTT.

The table lists this clonotype with a few counts. This rearrangement joins TRBV7-1 to TRBJ2-2; 10 nucleotides agree with TRBD2. TRBV7-1 is an ORF for which the function is uncertain. This CDR3 has 22 residues. V shed 3 bases and J 3 bases; nucleotides not matched to a gene: 22. For the CDR3, the DNA is TGTGCCAGCAGCTCCACTCACCAGGGGCAGGCTAGCGGGAGATGGGACACCGGGGAGCTGTTTTTT. This encodes CASSSTHQGQASGRWDTGELFF.

V usage is TRBV12-3 or TRBV12-4 and J usage is TRBJ2-7; 9 positions agree with TRBD1. The CDR3 totals 15 residues. Germline trimming cut 4 bases from V and 7 bases from J; bases unmatched to any gene: 11. The CDR3: CASSSKPGQGREQYF. CDR3 sequence (DNA): TGTGCCAGCAGTTCCAAACCGGGACAGGGAAGGGAGCAGTACTTC.

Ten or more counts support this clonotype. The V gene is TRBV18, the J gene TRBJ1-5, with a weak D call TRBD1 (5 bases). CDR1 is KGHSH and CDR2 is LQKENI in the germline V gene. The length of the CDR3 is 15 residues. Deletions cut 0 bases from V and 6 bases from J, with 12 bases between. The DNA for the CDR3 is TGTGCCAGCTCACCACCCTCAGGGAGTGGTCAGCCCCAGCATTTT. Its translation is CASSPPSGSGQPQHF.

This clonotype was seen repeatedly, ten times or more. The chain uses TRBV5-4 and TRBJ1-2, with D hard to call. The V end lost 4 bases, the J end lost 8 bases, and 12 bases lay between the germline ends. CDR3 length: 12 amino acids. Germline-derived CDR1 and CDR2 are SGHNT and YYREEE (reference sequence). The CDR3 here is CASSAASRGYTF. The CDR3 coding sequence is TGTGCCAGCAGCGCTGCTTCGCGAGGCTACACCTTC. The full variable domain, completed using reference TRBV5-4 and TRBJ1-2, is ETGVTQSPTHLIKTRGQQVTLRCSSQSGHNTVSWYQQALGQGPQFIFQYYREEENGRGNFPPRFSGLQFPNYSSELNVNALELDDSALYLCASSAASRGYTFGSGTRLTVV.

This clonotype came up many times. The chain is built from TRBV5-1 and TRBJ2-7; TRBD1 matches 9 bases. The CDR3 runs 14 residues. Germline trimming cut 4 bases from V and 6 bases from J; bases unmatched to any gene: 8. The germline gives CDR1 SGHRS, CDR2 YFSETQ. The CDR3 region is CASSRPGTGSEQYF. As DNA, the CDR3 is TGCGCCAGCAGCCGTCCCGGGACAGGGAGCGAGCAGTACTTC.

There are many counts of this clonotype. The J gene is TRBJ2-2, the V gene TRBV2; possibly TRBD1 for D (6 bases). CDR1 and CDR2 (germline): SNHLY, FYNNEI. The CDR3 is 15 residues long. Trimming cost V 3 bases and J 6 bases, with 14 bases left between them. The CDR3, as DNA: TGTGCCAGCAGTGAGAGGCAGGGGCTGTCCGGGGAGCTGTTTTTT. Protein product: CASSERQGLSGELFF.

For the CDR3, the DNA is TGTGCCAGCCTTACAGACAGGGGTTCACCCCTCCACTTT. Its translation: CASLTDRGSPLHF. The chain is built from TRBV6-5 and TRBJ1-6, with 8 bases matching TRBD1. Germline CDR1 MNHEY, CDR2 SVGAGI. This CDR3 is 13 amino acids long. V shed 8 bases and J 9 bases; nucleotides not matched to a gene: 6.

This clonotype was recorded many times. The genes are TRBV7-9 and TRBJ1-1; D not resolved. Germline loops: CDR1 SEHNR, CDR2 FQNEAQ (reference sequence). CDR3 length: 12 residues. Trimming cost V 3 bases and J 7 bases, with 9 bases left between them. CDR3 in DNA: TGTGCCAGCAGCTTTTCAAACGTTGAAGCTTTCTTT. It is translated as CASSFSNVEAFF.

This clonotype was counted ten times or more. The chain carries TRBV4-1 and TRBJ1-2; 9 bases match TRBD1. V shed 2 bases and J 4 bases; nucleotides not matched to a gene: 11. Per germline, CDR1 MGHRA and CDR2 YSYEKL. This CDR3 has 17 residues. CDR3 amino acids: CASSQRGEGQGVYGYTF. The CDR3 DNA follows: TGCGCCAGCAGCCAAAGGGGGGAGGGACAGGGCGTCTATGGCTACACCTTC.

The chain couples TRBV20-1 to TRBJ1-6; TRBD1 matches at 8 bases. This CDR3 has 14 amino acids. Germline V lookup: CDR1 DFQATT, CDR2 SNEGSKA (reference sequence). Trimming took 1 base from V and 10 from J; bases not matched to a gene: 6. The CDR3 sequence: CSARVRQGNSPLHF. The CDR3 region has the DNA TGCAGTGCTAGAGTGAGACAGGGGAACTCACCCCTCCACTTT.

The chain recombines TRBV6-1 with TRBJ1-5; D call uncertain. Trimming pared 2 bases from V and 5 bases from J, leaving 10 bases between. In germline, CDR1 is MNHNS, CDR2 SASEGT. CDR3 size: 14 residues. CDR3: CASSERHSHQPQHF. CDR3 nucleotide sequence: TGTGCCAGCAGTGAAAGGCACAGCCATCAGCCCCAGCATTTT.

The V and J genes are TRBV25-1 and TRBJ2-7; 10 nucleotides agree with TRBD1. This CDR3 is built from 15 residues. Germline V gene sequence: CDR1 MGHDK, CDR2 SYGVNS. V lost 3 bases and J lost 5; bases outside the gene matches: 7. CDR3 sequence (DNA): TGTGCCAGCAGTGATTGGGGACAGGGGTACAACGAGCAGTACTTC. This encodes CASSDWGQGYNEQYF.

There are many counts of this clonotype. This chain uses TRBV11-2 with TRBJ2-5; D perhaps matches TRBD2 (6 bases). This CDR3 spans 15 amino acids. In germline, CDR1 is SGHAT, CDR2 FQNNGV. Trimming pared 5 bases from V and 5 bases from J, leaving 18 bases between. CDR3 nucleotide sequence: TGTGCCAGCAGCCCGACTAGTCCTCGGGGGGAGACCCAGTACTTC. The encoded protein is CASSPTSPRGETQYF.

In its sample, this clonotype was seen many times. The chain recombines TRBV6-2 or TRBV6-3 with TRBJ1-2; 7 nucleotides match TRBD1. CDR1 and CDR2 from the germline V gene are MNHEY and SVGEGT. With 2 bases clipped from V and 8 bases from J, the junction kept 5 bases outside the gene matches. The CDR3 consists of 13 residues. The CDR3: CASSYHRGAGYTF. In DNA, the CDR3 is TGTGCCAGCAGTTACCACAGGGGTGCGGGCTACACCTTC.

Worth noting for this clonotype: It may be a read error: a sequence one base away is much more abundant. The chain combines TRBV19 with TRBJ1-1; D not resolved. The CDR3 covers 13 residues. CDR1 is LNHDA and CDR2 is SQIVND in the germline V gene (reference sequence). V was shortened by 1 base and J by 2 bases, with 5 bases between the two germline ends. The DNA of the CDR3 is TGTGCCAGTAGTATAGTCCCCAACACTGAAGCTTTCTTT. Its translation: CASSIVPNTEAFF.

This clonotype was seen only a few times. This sequence may be a read error, since a much larger clone differs from it by one base. The chain has TRBV18 and TRBJ2-7; 12 nucleotides agree with TRBD2. The CDR3 has 16 residues. CDR1 is KGHSH, CDR2 LQKENI, per germline. CDR3 sequence: CAISLGPTSGSHEQYF. The DNA of the CDR3 is TGTGCCATCTCACTGGGGCCGACTAGCGGGAGTCACGAGCAGTACTTC.